The clone carrying this T cell receptor (beta chain) was seen a single time. Its antigen is currently unknown. Per the study methods: ImmunoSEQ gave junction-only sequences without quality scores, so filtering differed. Here immunoSEQ multiplex PCR was the method, and the copy in TCRdb shows in-frame clones only, minus some. That table supplies the V and J calls and clone size; D and trimming were determined from the DNA. The table lists 2 million to 2.5 million clones, over 85% of them singletons. Healthy and HIV-negative, the adult donors had no recent acute infections or vaccinations. The sample originates from a study of shared clonotypes between healthy human individuals. Overall study results and limits: On the whole, naive subsets had larger estimated richness than memory subsets had.

The CDR3 sequence is 15 residues long. V was pared by 6 bases and J by 4 bases, with 15 bases between. Germline CDR1 MNHEY, CDR2 SMNVEV (reference sequence). This chain joins TRBV27 and TRBJ2-2, with D perhaps matching TRBD1 or TRBD2 (5 bases each). The sample taken for sequencing was naive CD4+ T cells from PBMCs. The subset: CD45RA+ positively selected. The origin of this receptor is a man between 18 and 35 years old in good health. Some clones in this sample may be carry-over from other donors' samples. In DNA, the CDR3 is TGTGCCAGCAGCTTAGGGACCCGAGGCACCGGGGAGCTGTTTTTT. Translating it yields CASSLGTRGTGELFF.